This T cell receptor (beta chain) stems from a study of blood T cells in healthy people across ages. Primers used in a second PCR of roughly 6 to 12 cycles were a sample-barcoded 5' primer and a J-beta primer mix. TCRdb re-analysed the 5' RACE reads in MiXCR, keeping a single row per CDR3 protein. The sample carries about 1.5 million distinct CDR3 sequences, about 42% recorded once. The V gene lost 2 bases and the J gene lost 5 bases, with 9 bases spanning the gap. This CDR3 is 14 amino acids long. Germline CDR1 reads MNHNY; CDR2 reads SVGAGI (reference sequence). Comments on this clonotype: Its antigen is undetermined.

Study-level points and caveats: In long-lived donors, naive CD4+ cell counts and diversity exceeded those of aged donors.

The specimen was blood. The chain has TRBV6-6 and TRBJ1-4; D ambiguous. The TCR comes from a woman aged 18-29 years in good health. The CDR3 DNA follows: TGTGCCAGCAGTTACGAGGGTCAGAATGAAAAACTGTTTTTT. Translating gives CASSYEGQNEKLFF.